These T cell receptor beta chains were read from a single sample in a study of T cell responses to AZD1222 COVID-19 vaccine. TCRdb keeps only in-frame clones here, not all; method: immunoSEQ multiplex PCR. The sample has approximately 80,000 clones, 80% to 90% seen once. Sequences were derived from peripheral blood, sampled 28 days after the second AZD1222 dose. The receptors shown here come from an adult who received the AZD1222 COVID-19 vaccine. Both conserved end residues are part of each CDR3. A D gene is named only where the DNA matches it firmly. Clone size appears in some rows only: once, few, many, or a class for an expanded clone.

NA	TRBV19	TRBJ1-2	NA	CASSLRDTSNYGYTF	TGTGCCAGTAGTCTACGGGACACCTCTAACTATGGCTACACCTTC
NA	TRBV7-2	TRBJ2-1	NA	CASSSGGYNEQFF	TGTGCCAGCAGCTCCGGTGGCTACAATGAGCAGTTCTTC
NA	TRBV7-2	TRBJ1-6	NA	CASSLVGPPNSPLHF	TGTGCCAGCAGCTTAGTCGGACCCCCAAATTCACCCCTCCACTTT
few	TRBV18	TRBJ2-5	NA	CASSPDDVRRTQYF	TGTGCCAGCTCACCCGACGACGTCCGGAGGACCCAGTACTTC
NA	TRBV7-2	TRBJ2-5	NA	CASSSEGTSQETQYF	TGTGCCAGCAGTTCCGAAGGGACTTCCCAAGAGACCCAGTACTTC
NA	TRBV18	TRBJ1-5	NA	CASSPGVNQPQHF	TGTGCCAGCTCACCAGGAGTTAATCAGCCCCAGCATTTT
NA	TRBV28	TRBJ2-7	NA	CASSLWGRASHEQYF	TGTGCCAGCAGTTTATGGGGACGTGCGTCTCACGAGCAGTACTTC
once	TRBV29-1	TRBJ2-3	TRBD2	CSVSIGTSGGSDTQYF	TGCAGCGTTTCTATAGGGACTAGCGGGGGTTCAGATACGCAGTATTTT
NA	TRBV5-8	TRBJ2-7	NA	CASSLVVQQLYYEQYF	TGTGCCAGCAGCTTGGTTGTCCAACAGCTTTACTACGAGCAGTACTTC
NA	TRBV11-2	TRBJ1-2	TRBD1	CASSLGRTGGYGYTF	TGTGCCAGCAGCTTAGGACGGACAGGGGGCTATGGCTACACCTTC
NA	TRBV5-4	TRBJ2-7	TRBD2	CASSLAGTSMQYF	TGTGCCAGCAGCTTGGCAGGGACTAGCATGCAGTACTTC